Here is one T cell receptor (beta chain) with its context. No cognate antigen has been identified for it. Per-base qualities were not stored, and no clone one base away is much larger. The CDR3 has 14 amino acids, counting the end cysteine and phenylalanine. Only the CDR3 DNA stays, 42 bases, in frame from base 1. CDR1 and CDR2 are read off the germline V gene (reference sequence) as LGHDT and YNNKEL. V gives up 3 bases and J gives up 3 bases, and the segment between their germline ends measures 11 bases. High-throughput TCR beta sequencing profiled peripheral blood CD8+ and CD4+ T cells from healthy donors, Susac syndrome patients and multiple sclerosis patients. Recently defined diagnostic criteria for definite or probable disease were met by the Susac syndrome patients. Bulk CD8+ and CD4+ T cells were purified by magnetic negative isolation, whereas CD8+ TEMRA cells were enriched by FACS. Blood was drawn into EDTA tubes, processed within 24 hours, and PBMCs were isolated by density gradient centrifugation. PBMCs intended for TCR sequencing were cryopreserved in liquid nitrogen and were subsequently thawed in a 37 degrees C water bath. A purity of at least 90% was achieved for sorted or isolated CD4+, CD8+ and CD8+ TEMRA cells.

This specimen comes from a study of CD8 T cells in Susac syndrome (dated by TCRdb to the late 2010s). The study in broad terms: Among the sequenced Susac syndrome patients, about 6 had clinically active disease and fewer than ten were in clinical remission. At blood withdrawal, Susac syndrome patients were therapy-naive, treated with corticosteroids (with IVIg additionally given to some), or treated with IVIg alone. Whether CD8+ T cell activation and differentiation in Susac syndrome was antigen driven was tested using repertoire sequencing.

RNA was extracted using the RNeasy kit, and about 0.45 to 1 microgram was reverse transcribed with random hexamers. The immunoSEQ multiplex PCR assay, covering 54 Vbeta and 13 Jbeta segments, was used to amplify TCR beta CDR3 regions. To correct PCR amplification bias, a synthetic template baseline was used for both primer optimization and computational correction. From the authors' description of their analysis: Reads were assigned to V, D and J genes according to IMGT and analyzed in immunoSEQ Analyzer, with only productive sequences retained. Clonality was calculated as one minus the Shannon entropy normalized by log2 of the number of productive unique sequences. Public and private clones were assessed among the 100 most prevalent clones of each patient and control. Clones were defined as Susac-specific when absent from the healthy and MS cohorts, from roughly 1,100 published viral clones and from other ImmuneACCESS disease sequences. The raw public data were reprocessed by TCRdb itself: fastp quality trimming at Q25, MiXCR clonotype calling, in-frame beta chains only. Rows matching on CDR3 protein sequence are summarized as one entry with the most common DNA and genes. The V and J calls reflect TCRdb's pipeline rather than the authors' work. Here the sample has 150,000 to 200,000 distinct CDR3 sequences; approximately 94% occur a single time. 0.12% of the sample belongs to the ten largest clones.

The investigation overall reported the following: No clonal expansion was detected in the CD4+ T cell repertoire of Susac syndrome patients. The number of individuals in the TCR sequencing and HLA analysis was acknowledged as relatively small.

The sample was CD4+ T cells from PBMCs. The clonotype comes from a human donor with Susac syndrome. This receptor chain uses TRBV3-1 and TRBJ1-2; the D segment could be TRBD1, given 6 matching bases. This receptor has the CDR3 CASSQRDNYYGYTF. The nucleotide sequence reads TGTGCCAGCAGCCAGCGGGACAACTACTATGGCTACACCTTC. Reference TRBV3-1 and TRBJ1-2 proteins supply the regions before and after the CDR3; the full variable domain is: DTAVSQTPKYLVTQMGNDKSIKCEQNLGHDTMYWYKQDSKKFLKIMFSYNNKELIINETVPNRFSPKSPDKAHLNLHINSLELGDSAVYFCASSQRDNYYGYTFGSGTRLTVV.